This passage covers 18 T cell receptor beta chains from one sample sequenced in a study of T-cell reconstitution after alpha-beta-depleted transplantation in children. The TCRbeta library incorporated unique molecular identifiers. TCRdb used MiXCR to reprocess the PCR reads, holding one entry per CDR3 protein. The sample lists 600,000 to 700,000 distinct CDR3 sequences, 16% occurring once. The source material was PBMCs from the stem cell graft donor, sampled from the stem cell graft. The receptor set was obtained from a human donor who donated a stem cell graft to a child with acute myeloid leukemia.

This clonotype was seen many times. The V call is TRBV5-1, the J call TRBJ2-1; no reliable D call. Trimming stripped 4 bases from V and 5 bases from J, with 4 bases between. The CDR3 loop spans 11 amino acids. Germline V lookup: CDR1 SGHRS, CDR2 YFSETQ. The CDR3 spells CASSGHNEQFF. For the CDR3, the DNA is TGCGCCAGCAGCGGCCACAATGAGCAGTTCTTC.

Ten or more counts support this clonotype. This chain joins TRBV7-2 and TRBJ2-1; 9 bases match TRBD2. The germline gives CDR1 SGHTA, CDR2 FQGNSA. CDR3 size: 15 residues. Trimming cost V 5 bases and J 2 bases; bases outside gene matches: 4. The CDR3 nucleotides are TGTGCCAGCAGCAAAAGCGGGGGGACCTACAATGAGCAGTTCTTC. It translates to CASSKSGGTYNEQFF.

In the case of this clonotype: This may be a read error: a much more frequent sequence differs by one nucleotide. This chain connects TRBV4-2 to TRBJ2-5; D gene unclear. The CDR3 totals 13 residues. Trimming removed 3 bases from V and 2 bases from J, with 7 bases in between. The germline V gene has CDR1 LGHNA and CDR2 YNFKEQ. This chain's CDR3 is CASSHDLQETQYF. In nucleotides, the CDR3 is TGTGCCAGCAGCCATGACCTTCAAGAGACCCAGTACTTC.

There are many counts of this clonotype. The rearrangement links TRBV5-1 to TRBJ1-4; 10 bases are shared with TRBD1. With V trimmed by 2 bases and J by 5 bases, 3 bases remained unmatched. Germline V CDR1 and CDR2: SGHRS, YFSETQ. The CDR3 is 15 amino acids. CDR3 bases: TGCGCCAGCAGCTTACCGGGACAGGGGAATGAAAAACTGTTTTTT. Its translation: CASSLPGQGNEKLFF.

Only a few counts were recorded for this clonotype. This rearrangement joins TRBV20-1 to TRBJ2-2; perhaps TRBD1 as D (7 bases). The CDR3 consists of 17 residues. Germline-derived CDR1 and CDR2 are DFQATT and SNEGSKA (reference sequence). The V end was cut by 5 bases, the J end by 5 bases, with 24 bases between. CDR3 DNA sequence: TGCAGTGCTCGCTCCCCGGGAGAGGGGGCGCGTACCGGGGAGCTGTTTTTT. Its translation is CSARSPGEGARTGELFF.

The chain links TRBV6-5 to TRBJ1-1, with TRBD1 as a possible D gene (5 bases). The germline gives CDR1 MNHEY, CDR2 SVGAGI. The V end lost 4 bases, the J end lost 5 bases, and 17 bases lay between the germline ends. The CDR3 is made up of 15 amino acids. The chain's CDR3 is CASSSPSRDLTEAFF. The CDR3 bases are TGTGCCAGCAGTTCCCCCTCCCGGGACTTAACTGAAGCTTTCTTT.

In this sample, this clonotype turned up many times. The CDR3 protein is CASRSGILSYEQYF. The CDR3 DNA reads TGTGCCAGCAGGTCAGGGATTCTCTCCTACGAGCAGTACTTC. This rearrangement joins TRBV7-6 to TRBJ2-7; possibly TRBD1 for D (5 bases). V lost 6 bases and J 0 bases, leaving 12 bases between the germline ends. The CDR3 extends over 14 amino acids. CDR1 and CDR2 (germline): SGHVS, FNYEAQ.

A remark on this clonotype: One end of the junction varies from germline; a read error may be responsible. The V call is TRBV7-3, the J call TRBJ2-1; TRBD2 aligns across 14 bases. The CDR3 consists of 17 residues. Germline V gives CDR1 SGHTA, CDR2 FQGTGA. The CDR3 DNA reads as TGTGCCAGCAGCTTGACTAGCGGGGGGGTCTCCTACAATGCGCAGTTCTTC. As protein: CASSLTSGGVSYNAQFF.

This chain links TRBV5-6 with TRBJ2-7, with D tentatively TRBD1 (5 bases). V dropped 6 bases and J dropped 2 bases, with 33 bases sitting between them. CDR1 is SGHDT and CDR2 is YYEEEE in the germline V gene. This CDR3 region has 20 residues. This CDR3 reads CASTSTDRRQNPRKTYEQYF. CDR3 DNA sequence: TGTGCCAGCACTTCCACCGATAGAAGACAGAACCCCAGGAAAACCTACGAGCAGTACTTC.

This clonotype occurred a few times. J is TRBJ2-7 and V is TRBV5-1; D remains unclear. With 0 bases removed from V and 2 bases from J, the gap between germline ends came to 9 bases. CDR3 length: 14 residues. CDR1 SGHRS and CDR2 YFSETQ come from the germline V gene. DNA of the CDR3: TGCGCCAGCAGCTTGGAGAGTTCTGCCTACGAGCAGTACTTC. It encodes CASSLESSAYEQYF.

This CDR3 is CSASRGQVDYEQYF. The CDR3 DNA reads TGCAGTGCTTCTAGGGGACAGGTGGACTACGAGCAGTACTTC. This chain joins TRBV20-1 and TRBJ2-7, with 8 bases lining up with TRBD1. Germline V gives CDR1 DFQATT, CDR2 SNEGSKA (reference sequence). CDR3 length: 14 residues. The V gene end was trimmed by 5 bases and the J gene end by 3 bases; junction bases not matched to a gene: 9.

This clonotype came up a few times. This sequence joins TRBV7-9 and TRBJ1-2, with TRBD1 identical over 7 bases. V shed 6 bases and J 8 bases; nucleotides not matched to a gene: 3. Looked up from germline, CDR1 is SEHNR and CDR2 is FQNEAQ (reference sequence). This CDR3 is built from 11 residues. CDR3 bases: TGTGCCAGCAGTGGACAGGTCGGCTACACCTTC. Its protein product is CASSGQVGYTF.

This clonotype was detected only a few times. This chain links TRBV5-5 with TRBJ1-5; D possibly corresponds to TRBD1 (5 bases). Germline V CDR1 and CDR2: SGHKS, YYEKEE (reference sequence). The V and J ends lost 2 bases and 9 bases respectively, with 12 bases between them. The CDR3 contains 13 residues. CDR3 nucleotide sequence: TGTGCCAGCAGCTTAGGGACGTTTCTGCCCCAGCATTTT. This codes for CASSLGTFLPQHF.

The table lists this clonotype with many counts. The chain recombines TRBV7-9 with TRBJ2-5; no reliable D call. CDR3 length equals 14 residues. V shed 4 bases and J shed 5 bases, with 14 bases lying between them. Germline assignment: CDR1 SEHNR and CDR2 FQNEAQ (reference sequence). CDR3 bases: TGTGCCAGCAGCTCCCTGGCAGGTTACGAGACCCAGTACTTC. This sequence encodes CASSSLAGYETQYF.

The genes are TRBV7-9 and TRBJ1-2, with D possibly matching TRBD1 (6 bases). CDR3 length equals 13 residues. The germline V gene has CDR1 SEHNR and CDR2 FQNEAQ (reference sequence). Trimming cost V 5 bases and J 7 bases, with 14 bases left between them. For the CDR3, the DNA is TGTGCCAGCAGCCTCGGGGACACAGGTGGCTACACCTTC. Translated, it gives CASSLGDTGGYTF. Filled out from reference TRBV7-9 and TRBJ1-2, the complete variable domain reads DTGVSQNPRHKITKRGQNVTFRCDPISEHNRLYWYRQTLGQGPEFLTYFQNEAQLEKSRLLSDRFSAERPKGSFSTLEIQRTEQGDSAMYLCASSLGDTGGYTFGSGTRLTVV.

This clonotype was detected ten times or more. The rearrangement links TRBV20-1 to TRBJ2-2; 8 bases fit TRBD2. The CDR3 loop spans 17 amino acids. Germline trimming cut 3 bases from V and 3 bases from J; bases unmatched to any gene: 12. The germline V gene encodes CDR1 DFQATT and CDR2 SNEGSKA (reference sequence). DNA for the CDR3: TGCAGTGCTAGGGCTACCGGGGGGGCCGAATACACCGGGGAGCTGTTTTTT. Translating gives CSARATGGAEYTGELFF.

This clonotype was observed a handful of times. The chain carries TRBV12-3 or TRBV12-4 and TRBJ1-6; D is perhaps TRBD1 (6 bases). There are 14 residues in the CDR3. The germline V and J ends were trimmed by 5 bases and 7 bases, with 12 bases remaining between them. CDR3 region: CASSPTGPNSPLHF. The CDR3 coding sequence is TGTGCCAGCAGTCCGACAGGCCCCAATTCACCCCTCCACTTT.

In its sample, this clonotype was seen a few times. V usage is TRBV7-2 and J usage is TRBJ1-3; TRBD1 matches at 8 bases. The CDR3 has 15 amino acids. V lost 1 base to trimming and J lost 4 bases; unmatched junction nucleotides: 3. Germline CDR1 reads SGHTA; CDR2 reads FQGNSA. CDR3 protein: CASSLGWTGGNTIYF. Here the CDR3 DNA reads TGTGCCAGCAGCTTAGGCTGGACAGGGGGAAACACCATATATTTT.